The rows below give T cell receptor beta chains drawn from one sample of a study of spatial heterogeneity in lung cancer. From the 5' RACE reads, TCRdb called clonotypes with MiXCR, one entry per CDR3 protein. This repertoire shows about 92,000 distinct CDR3 sequences, around 12% found once; its top ten account for roughly 41%. This sample comprised PBMCs, obtained at surgery. The receptors come from a male donor with early-stage non-small cell lung cancer. Both conserved end residues are part of each CDR3. A D gene is named only where the DNA matches it firmly. Part of the rows lack a size; the others show once, few, many or a class for expanded clones.

clone_size | j_call | v_call | d_call | cdr3_aa | cdr3_nt
NA | TRBJ1-5 | TRBV11-2 | NA | CASSLDRSSNQPQHF | TGTGCCAGCAGTCTAGACCGGAGTAGCAATCAGCCCCAGCATTTT
NA | TRBJ2-1 | TRBV6-2/TRBV6-3 | NA | CASSYRAHSYNEQFF | TGTGCCAGCAGTTACAGGGCCCACTCCTACAATGAGCAGTTCTTC
few | TRBJ2-1 | TRBV29-1 | TRBD2 | CSVYGLTSGDNEQFF | TGCAGCGTTTACGGACTTACTAGCGGGGACAATGAGCAGTTCTTC
NA | TRBJ2-1 | TRBV20-1 | TRBD2 | CSADRTSGGYNEQFF | TGCAGTGCAGACAGGACTAGCGGTGGGTACAATGAGCAGTTCTTC
few | TRBJ2-1 | TRBV6-1 | TRBD2 | CASSELGTRGNNEQFF | TGTGCCAGCAGTGAACTGGGGACTAGAGGTAACAATGAGCAGTTCTTC
NA | TRBJ1-5 | TRBV7-9 | NA | CASSLVPNQPQHF | TGTGCCAGCAGCTTAGTCCCGAATCAGCCCCAGCATTTT
NA | TRBJ2-7 | TRBV28 | NA | CASSLWGSGDYEQYF | TGTGCCAGCAGTTTATGGGGTAGCGGCGATTACGAGCAGTACTTC
NA | TRBJ2-7 | TRBV11-3 | TRBD2 | CASSSAGRTDEQYF | TGTGCCAGCAGCTCAGCGGGAAGGACCGACGAGCAGTACTTC
NA | TRBJ2-1 | TRBV24-1 | NA | CATGGQPYNEQFF | TGTGCCACGGGGGGGCAGCCCTACAATGAGCAGTTCTTC
few | TRBJ2-7 | TRBV7-9 | NA | CASSLWGAGSSYEQYF | TGTGCCAGCAGCTTGTGGGGAGCCGGGAGCTCCTACGAGCAGTACTTC
NA | TRBJ1-6 | TRBV2 | NA | CASRRSFGYNSPLHF | TGTGCCAGCAGGAGGTCGTTTGGATATAATTCACCCCTCCACTTT
NA | TRBJ2-1 | TRBV10-3 | NA | CAISEPGRGSYNEQFF | TGTGCCATCAGTGAGCCCGGGCGGGGCTCGTACAATGAGCAGTTCTTC
NA | TRBJ2-3 | TRBV12-3/TRBV12-4 | NA | CASSPEAVSTDTQYF | TGTGCCAGCAGCCCGGAGGCAGTTAGCACAGATACGCAGTATTTT
many | TRBJ2-5 | TRBV9 | TRBD2 | CASSVTAGEWETQYF | TGTGCCAGCAGCGTAACAGCGGGGGAATGGGAGACCCAGTACTTC
NA | TRBJ1-2 | TRBV28 | NA | CAVAPDSGLDGYTF | TGTGCCGTAGCCCCTGACAGTGGATTGGATGGCTACACCTTC
few | TRBJ2-3 | TRBV6-1 | NA | CASSDWGRADTQYF | TGTGCCAGCAGTGATTGGGGTCGCGCAGATACGCAGTATTTT
NA | TRBJ1-6 | TRBV20-1 | NA | CSARDGRVGSYNSPLHF | TGCAGTGCTAGAGATGGGAGGGTGGGCTCCTATAATTCACCCCTCCACTTT
many | TRBJ2-7 | TRBV3-2 | NA | CASSPVPLAGGTEEQYF | TGTGCCAGCAGCCCGGTGCCTCTAGCGGGAGGGACGGAAGAGCAGTACTTC
few | TRBJ2-5 | TRBV18 | NA | CASSPSLMETQYF | TGTGCCAGCTCACCAAGTTTAATGGAGACCCAGTACTTC
NA | TRBJ2-1 | TRBV6-6 | TRBD1 | CASRLPGQGTHEQFF | TGTGCCAGCAGATTACCGGGACAGGGGACCCATGAGCAGTTCTTC
few | TRBJ2-3 | TRBV11-3 | NA | CASSPPNRADTQYF | TGTGCCAGCAGCCCCCCCAACAGGGCAGATACGCAGTATTTT
few | TRBJ1-2 | TRBV4-3 | NA | CASSQDTDSTYGYTF | TGCGCCAGCAGCCAAGATACCGACAGCACCTATGGCTACACCTTC
once | TRBJ1-1 | TRBV10-3 | NA | CAIKHQGDSEAFF | TGTGCCATCAAGCATCAGGGAGACTCTGAAGCTTTCTTT
few | TRBJ2-3 | TRBV7-8 | TRBD1 | CASSAPGQGVTDTQYF | TGTGCCAGCAGCGCGCCGGGACAGGGAGTTACAGATACGCAGTATTTT
once | TRBJ2-1 | TRBV5-1 | TRBD1 | CASSFGTGGLNEQFF | TGCGCCAGCAGCTTCGGGACAGGGGGCTTGAATGAGCAGTTCTTC
few | TRBJ2-7 | TRBV27 | NA | CASTEFRGEQYF | TGTGCCAGCACCGAATTCAGGGGCGAGCAGTACTTC
many | TRBJ2-6 | TRBV7-9 | NA | CASPPGVISGANVLTF | TGTGCCAGCCCCCCTGGGGTAATCTCTGGGGCCAACGTCCTGACTTTC
few | TRBJ2-6 | TRBV10-3 | TRBD1 | CAISERGQGVSGANVLTF | TGTGCCATCAGTGAGCGGGGACAGGGAGTATCTGGGGCCAACGTCCTGACTTTC
few | TRBJ1-2 | TRBV7-2 | TRBD1 | CASSLAGTGGANYGYTF | TGTGCCAGCAGCTTAGCGGGGACAGGGGGGGCTAACTATGGCTACACCTTC
NA | TRBJ1-6 | TRBV3-1 | NA | CASSQDTGYNSPLHF | TGTGCCAGCAGCCAAGATACAGGCTATAATTCACCCCTCCACTTT
NA | TRBJ2-5 | TRBV7-2 | TRBD2 | CASSRTSGSRETQYF | TGTGCCAGCAGCCGGACTAGCGGGTCAAGAGAGACCCAGTACTTC
NA | TRBJ2-1 | TRBV3-1 | NA | CASSRDEGSEQFF | TGTGCCAGCAGCCGGGATGAGGGCAGTGAGCAGTTCTTC
NA | TRBJ1-5 | TRBV7-2 | TRBD1 | CASSGTAAQPQHF | TGTGCCAGCAGCGGGACAGCGGCTCAGCCCCAGCATTTT
few | TRBJ2-2 | TRBV29-1 | NA | CSVGRGTGELFF | TGCAGCGTTGGGAGGGGAACCGGGGAGCTGTTTTTT
few | TRBJ2-7 | TRBV5-1 | NA | CASSVGDFSYEQYF | TGCGCCAGCAGCGTAGGGGATTTCTCCTACGAGCAGTACTTC
NA | TRBJ1-2 | TRBV10-3 | NA | CATHRDNTNYGYTF | TGTGCCACGCACCGGGACAATACTAACTATGGCTACACCTTC
many | TRBJ2-1 | TRBV7-8 | NA | CASSLVGYEQFF | TGTGCCAGCAGCTTAGTGGGCTATGAGCAGTTCTTC
NA | TRBJ2-4 | TRBV27 | TRBD1 | CASCATGALRNIQYF | TGTGCCAGCTGCGCGACAGGGGCTCTGCGAAACATTCAGTACTTC
few | TRBJ2-1 | TRBV4-3 | NA | CASSQDSSRSSQFF | TGCGCCAGCAGCCAAGATTCGTCCCGGAGTTCTCAGTTCTTC
many | TRBJ2-1 | TRBV12-3/TRBV12-4 | TRBD2 | CASSRTSGNYNEQFF | TGTGCCAGCAGCCGGACTAGCGGGAACTACAATGAGCAGTTCTTC
few | TRBJ1-5 | TRBV12-3/TRBV12-4 | NA | CASSFETENQPQHF | TGTGCCAGCAGTTTTGAGACTGAAAATCAGCCCCAGCATTTT
many | TRBJ2-1 | TRBV2 | TRBD2 | CASSEQREGEQFF | TGTGCCAGCAGTGAGCAGCGGGAGGGCGAACAGTTCTTC
NA | TRBJ2-2 | TRBV18 | NA | CVSSPDARGLTGELFF | TGTGTCAGCTCACCGGATGCGAGGGGATTGACCGGGGAGCTGTTTTTT
few | TRBJ2-2 | TRBV12-3/TRBV12-4 | TRBD2 | CASSPGLAGAIGELFF | TGTGCCAGCAGTCCGGGACTAGCGGGAGCGATCGGGGAGCTGTTTTTT
NA | TRBJ2-7 | TRBV6-5 | NA | CASSGGRWGEQYF | TGTGCCAGCAGTGGGGGACGTTGGGGCGAGCAGTACTTC
once | TRBJ1-3 | TRBV5-1 | NA | CASSQTTSGNTIYF | TGCGCCAGCAGCCAAACGACGTCTGGAAACACCATATATTTT
few | TRBJ2-4 | TRBV28 | NA | CASSTTKNNIQYF | TGTGCCAGCAGTACCACTAAAAATAACATTCAGTACTTC